Shown below are 26 T cell receptor beta chains from a single sample sequenced in a study of long-term antiretroviral therapy in people with HIV. Runs used v3.0 of the immunoSEQ assay and were done at survey level. Generated by immunoSEQ multiplex PCR, the TCRdb table keeps only in-frame clones and is missing some. The table lists about 39,000 clones, 70% to 90% of them singletons. The sample consisted of unsorted PBMCs, taken 1.2 years after starting antiretroviral therapy. Receptors originate from a woman in her forties or fifties with HIV.

V usage is TRBV2 and J usage is TRBJ1-1, with a weak D call TRBD1 (6 bases). CDR3 length equals 15 residues. Germline lookup yields CDR1 SNHLY and CDR2 FYNNEI. V was trimmed by 4 bases and J by 4 bases, leaving 16 bases between them. This CDR3 reads CASSGSRGMGTEAFF. The CDR3 DNA follows: TGTGCCAGCAGTGGATCAAGGGGGATGGGCACTGAAGCTTTCTTT. Full variable domain (rest looked up from reference TRBV2 and TRBJ1-1): EPEVTQTPSHQVTQMGQEVILRCVPISNHLYFYWYRQILGQKVEFLVSFYNNEISEKSEIFDDQFSVERPDGSNFTLKIRSTKLEDSAMYFCASSGSRGMGTEAFFGQGTRLTVV.

The chain employs TRBV4-2 and TRBJ2-5; TRBD1 might be the D (6 bases). V shed 1 base and J shed 5 bases, with 8 bases lying between them. The germline V gene encodes CDR1 LGHNA and CDR2 YNFKEQ. This CDR3 region has 13 residues. The CDR3 sequence: CASSQVQGETQYF. The CDR3 bases are TGTGCCAGCAGCCAAGTTCAGGGGGAGACCCAGTACTTC.

The V gene is TRBV5-4, the J gene TRBJ2-3; 8 nucleotides align to TRBD2. V shed 7 bases and J 1 base; nucleotides not matched to a gene: 14. The CDR3 extends over 17 amino acids. Germline V CDR1 and CDR2: SGHNT, YYREEE (reference sequence). As DNA, the CDR3 is TGTGCCAGCGGACAGTGGTTAGCGGGAACGGGCACAGATACGCAGTATTTT. Its translation: CASGQWLAGTGTDTQYF.

J is TRBJ2-7 and V is TRBV5-1; 7 bases line up with TRBD2. Per germline, CDR1 SGHRS and CDR2 YFSETQ. The CDR3 has 15 amino acids. V was pared by 2 bases and J by 3 bases, with 8 bases of the junction left unmatched. The CDR3 region is CASSFFAGVGYEQYF. For the CDR3, the DNA is TGCGCCAGCAGCTTCTTCGCGGGGGTAGGCTACGAGCAGTACTTC.

The CDR3 loop reads CASSSQPFGANEKLFF. CDR3 DNA sequence: TGTGCCAGCAGTTCGCAACCTTTTGGGGCTAATGAAAAACTGTTTTTT. The genes are TRBV27 and TRBJ1-4; the D is unclear. Germline loops: CDR1 MNHEY, CDR2 SMNVEV (reference sequence). This CDR3 spans 16 amino acids. Trimming stripped 4 bases from V and 3 bases from J, with 15 bases between.

This chain connects TRBV7-8 to TRBJ2-7, with 8 bases lining up with TRBD1. This CDR3 region has 14 residues. The ends lost 2 bases at V and 5 bases at J; junction bases unmatched: 5. Germline V gene sequence: CDR1 SGHVS, CDR2 FQNEAQ. This CDR3 is CASSLRTGPHEQYF. The CDR3 DNA is TGTGCCAGCAGCTTACGGACAGGGCCCCACGAGCAGTACTTC.

This chain links TRBV9 with TRBJ2-7; D not resolved. The CDR3 runs to 14 residues. V gave up 0 bases and J gave up 4 bases, with 11 bases separating them. Germline CDR1 SGDLS, CDR2 YYNGEE. Here the CDR3 DNA reads TGTGCCAGCAGCGTAGGTGGTTATGGTTACGAGCAGTACTTC. This gives the protein CASSVGGYGYEQYF.

The rearrangement links TRBV30 to TRBJ1-6, with D unresolved. CDR1 is GTSNPN and CDR2 is SVGIG in the germline V gene (reference sequence). This CDR3 region has 13 residues. The V end lost 5 bases, the J end lost 3 bases, and 8 bases lay between the germline ends. CDR3 in amino acids: CAWSGDYNSPLHF. For the CDR3, the DNA is TGTGCCTGGTCAGGAGACTATAATTCACCCCTCCACTTT.

The chain links TRBV30 to TRBJ1-4; D gene unclear. Trimming shortened V by 0 bases and J by 5 bases, and 10 bases separated the two germline ends. The germline V gene encodes CDR1 GTSNPN and CDR2 SVGIG (reference sequence). This CDR3 is 14 amino acids long. The CDR3 DNA sequence: TGTGCCTGGAGTGTAAAGGGAAGGAATGAAAAACTGTTTTTT. Translating gives CAWSVKGRNEKLFF.

The chain couples TRBV7-9 to TRBJ2-5; the match to TRBD1 covers 9 bases. The CDR3 consists of 18 residues. V lost 4 bases to trimming and J lost 1 base; unmatched junction nucleotides: 13. Germline assignment: CDR1 SEHNR and CDR2 FQNEAQ (reference sequence). The CDR3: CASSSGRPGQGFQETQYF. CDR3 in DNA: TGTGCCAGCAGCTCCGGTAGACCGGGACAGGGTTTCCAAGAGACCCAGTACTTC. Complete variable domain (other parts from reference TRBV7-9 and TRBJ2-5): DTGVSQNPRHKITKRGQNVTFRCDPISEHNRLYWYRQTLGQGPEFLTYFQNEAQLEKSRLLSDRFSAERPKGSFSTLEIQRTEQGDSAMYLCASSSGRPGQGFQETQYFGPGTRLLVL.

This rearrangement joins TRBV4-3 to TRBJ2-1; 10 nucleotides line up with TRBD2. This CDR3 has 15 amino acids. Unmatched junction bases numbered 5, after V lost 2 bases and J lost 7 bases. Germline V CDR1 and CDR2: LGHNA, YSLEER. The CDR3 nucleotides read TGCGCCAGCAGCCAAAGCGGGGGGGCTAAAAATGAGCAGTTCTTC. Its translation is CASSQSGGAKNEQFF.

This chain links TRBV6-5 with TRBJ1-3; 8 bases are a match to TRBD1. Germline V gene data show CDR1 as MNHEY and CDR2 as SVGAGI. V lost 6 bases, J lost 3 bases, and 4 bases stayed unmatched. The CDR3 contains 14 residues. The CDR3 nucleotides read TGTGCCAGCAGCGTACAGGGGGGTGGAAACACCATATATTTT. Translated, it gives CASSVQGGGNTIYF.

The chain couples TRBV4-3 to TRBJ2-1, with D tentatively TRBD2 (6 bases). The CDR3 is 13 residues long. V lost 2 bases and J lost 10, with 12 bases in between. Germline loops: CDR1 LGHNA, CDR2 YSLEER. The CDR3 nucleotides are TGCGCCAGCAGCCAATTAGACCGGGGGGAGCAGTTCTTC. Protein sequence: CASSQLDRGEQFF.

This clone appeared a few times. The V gene is TRBV10-1, the J gene TRBJ1-5; D remains unclear. The CDR3 runs 13 residues. Germline CDR1 reads WNHNN; CDR2 reads SYGVQD (reference sequence). V lost 8 bases to trimming and J lost 2 bases, with 10 bases between them. Here the CDR3 reads CASPPLGNQPQHF. In DNA form, the CDR3 reads TGCGCCAGCCCCCCCCTTGGCAATCAGCCCCAGCATTTT.

In DNA, the CDR3 is TGCGCCAGCAGCGCTACGGACCCACGGAGCACAGATACGCAGTATTTT. This sequence encodes CASSATDPRSTDTQYF. This chain uses TRBV10-1 with TRBJ2-3; the D is unclear. The germline V and J ends were trimmed by 6 bases and 0 bases, with 16 bases remaining between them. This CDR3 comprises 16 residues. Germline assignment: CDR1 WNHNN and CDR2 SYGVQD (reference sequence).

The chain joins TRBV27 to TRBJ2-5, with a weak D call TRBD1 (6 bases). Trimming shortened V by 3 bases and J by 2 bases, and 7 bases separated the two germline ends. This CDR3 contains 13 residues. From germline, CDR1 is MNHEY and CDR2 SMNVEV (reference sequence). The CDR3 DNA reads as TGTGCCAGCAGTTTGCAGGGGCAAGAGACCCAGTACTTC. Amino acids: CASSLQGQETQYF.

This chain uses TRBV18 with TRBJ1-3; D is unclear. From germline, CDR1 is KGHSH and CDR2 LQKENI. V was shortened by 2 bases and J by 0 bases, with 11 bases between the two germline ends. The CDR3 loop spans 16 amino acids. CDR3 in DNA: TGTGCCAGCTCACCAAACGTGGGAAACTCTGGAAACACCATATATTTT. It translates to CASSPNVGNSGNTIYF.

This clone was seen once. This CDR3 is also generated by other DNA sequences in the sample. The chain joins TRBV5-1 to TRBJ1-2; the D is unclear. Trimming removed 0 bases from V and 0 bases from J, with 9 bases in between. The CDR3 has 15 amino acids. Germline lookup yields CDR1 SGHRS and CDR2 YFSETQ. CDR3 sequence reads: CASSLGSKTNYGYTF. CDR3 DNA: TGCGCCAGCAGCTTGGGTAGTAAAACTAACTATGGCTACACCTTC.

Remarks on this clone: One junction end disagrees with the germline gene, perhaps due to a read error. The CDR3 DNA follows: TGTGCCAGCAGTAGACCGGGACAGGGCTCCAACGAGCAGTACTTC. This gives the protein CASSRPGQGSNEQYF. This rearrangement joins TRBV13 to TRBJ2-7; 9 bases line up with TRBD1. Germline CDR1 reads PRHDT; CDR2 reads FYEKMQ (reference sequence). The CDR3 consists of 15 residues.

This clone turned up a few times. CDR3 coding DNA: TGCAGTGCTACTGCCCAGTCCCAGCATTTT. Protein sequence: CSATAQSQHF. The chain uses TRBV20-1 and TRBJ1-5, with no clear D. V was cut by 4 bases and J by 11 bases, with 9 bases left in between. CDR3 length: 10 residues. The germline V gene has CDR1 DFQATT and CDR2 SNEGSKA (reference sequence).

The chain has TRBV9 and TRBJ2-7, with no clear D. Germline V gene lookup returns CDR1 SGDLS and CDR2 YYNGEE. This CDR3 has 14 amino acids. V shed 4 bases and J shed 2 bases, with 13 bases lying between them. The CDR3 DNA reads as TGTGCCAGCAGCATACGCTTTGAGGCCTACGAGCAGTACTTC. Translating gives CASSIRFEAYEQYF.

The chain combines TRBV5-1 with TRBJ2-3; D gene uncertain. Trimming cost V 4 bases and J 2 bases, with 20 bases left between them. CDR1 SGHRS and CDR2 YFSETQ come from the germline V gene. The CDR3 consists of 17 residues. The DNA of the CDR3 is TGCGCCAGCAGCCCCCGATGGGTTGGTCGTGTCACAGATACGCAGTATTTT. Translating gives CASSPRWVGRVTDTQYF.

This clone was counted once. The genes are TRBV6-1 and TRBJ1-1, with D possibly TRBD1 on 6 matching bases. The CDR3 has 13 residues. Per the germline V gene, CDR1 is MNHNS and CDR2 is SASEGT. The V end was cut by 3 bases, the J end by 5 bases, with 10 bases between. The chain's CDR3 is CASSERGRTEAFF. CDR3 bases: TGTGCCAGCAGTGAGAGGGGGAGGACTGAAGCTTTCTTT.

V and J are TRBV7-9 and TRBJ2-5; possible D gene TRBD1, 8 bases. In germline, CDR1 is SEHNR, CDR2 FQNEAQ (reference sequence). Trimming shortened V by 0 bases and J by 5 bases, and 16 bases separated the two germline ends. CDR3 length: 16 amino acids. CDR3 coding DNA: TGTGCCAGCAGCTTAGCGAGACAGGGGAGGGAGGAGACCCAGTACTTC. Protein sequence: CASSLARQGREETQYF. The full variable domain, rest sourced from reference TRBV7-9 and TRBJ2-5, is DTGVSQNPRHKITKRGQNVTFRCDPISEHNRLYWYRQTLGQGPEFLTYFQNEAQLEKSRLLSDRFSAERPKGSFSTLEIQRTEQGDSAMYLCASSLARQGREETQYFGPGTRLLVL.

V gene TRBV5-1 combines with J gene TRBJ1-1, with D unclear. Trimming removed 0 bases at V and 1 base at J, with 10 bases between. The CDR3 sequence is 15 residues long. Germline V gene data show CDR1 as SGHRS and CDR2 as YFSETQ. CDR3 in amino acids: CASSLVPIKNTEAFF. The DNA for the CDR3 is TGCGCCAGCAGCTTGGTGCCGATAAAGAACACTGAAGCTTTCTTT.

The chain is built from TRBV5-1 and TRBJ1-1; 7 nucleotides align to TRBD1. With V trimmed by 4 bases and J by 2 bases, 8 bases remained unmatched. This CDR3 contains 15 residues. Looked up from germline, CDR1 is SGHRS and CDR2 is YFSETQ. In DNA form, the CDR3 reads TGCGCCAGCAGCAAAAGGGACAGTCCAAACACTGAAGCTTTCTTT. Protein: CASSKRDSPNTEAFF.